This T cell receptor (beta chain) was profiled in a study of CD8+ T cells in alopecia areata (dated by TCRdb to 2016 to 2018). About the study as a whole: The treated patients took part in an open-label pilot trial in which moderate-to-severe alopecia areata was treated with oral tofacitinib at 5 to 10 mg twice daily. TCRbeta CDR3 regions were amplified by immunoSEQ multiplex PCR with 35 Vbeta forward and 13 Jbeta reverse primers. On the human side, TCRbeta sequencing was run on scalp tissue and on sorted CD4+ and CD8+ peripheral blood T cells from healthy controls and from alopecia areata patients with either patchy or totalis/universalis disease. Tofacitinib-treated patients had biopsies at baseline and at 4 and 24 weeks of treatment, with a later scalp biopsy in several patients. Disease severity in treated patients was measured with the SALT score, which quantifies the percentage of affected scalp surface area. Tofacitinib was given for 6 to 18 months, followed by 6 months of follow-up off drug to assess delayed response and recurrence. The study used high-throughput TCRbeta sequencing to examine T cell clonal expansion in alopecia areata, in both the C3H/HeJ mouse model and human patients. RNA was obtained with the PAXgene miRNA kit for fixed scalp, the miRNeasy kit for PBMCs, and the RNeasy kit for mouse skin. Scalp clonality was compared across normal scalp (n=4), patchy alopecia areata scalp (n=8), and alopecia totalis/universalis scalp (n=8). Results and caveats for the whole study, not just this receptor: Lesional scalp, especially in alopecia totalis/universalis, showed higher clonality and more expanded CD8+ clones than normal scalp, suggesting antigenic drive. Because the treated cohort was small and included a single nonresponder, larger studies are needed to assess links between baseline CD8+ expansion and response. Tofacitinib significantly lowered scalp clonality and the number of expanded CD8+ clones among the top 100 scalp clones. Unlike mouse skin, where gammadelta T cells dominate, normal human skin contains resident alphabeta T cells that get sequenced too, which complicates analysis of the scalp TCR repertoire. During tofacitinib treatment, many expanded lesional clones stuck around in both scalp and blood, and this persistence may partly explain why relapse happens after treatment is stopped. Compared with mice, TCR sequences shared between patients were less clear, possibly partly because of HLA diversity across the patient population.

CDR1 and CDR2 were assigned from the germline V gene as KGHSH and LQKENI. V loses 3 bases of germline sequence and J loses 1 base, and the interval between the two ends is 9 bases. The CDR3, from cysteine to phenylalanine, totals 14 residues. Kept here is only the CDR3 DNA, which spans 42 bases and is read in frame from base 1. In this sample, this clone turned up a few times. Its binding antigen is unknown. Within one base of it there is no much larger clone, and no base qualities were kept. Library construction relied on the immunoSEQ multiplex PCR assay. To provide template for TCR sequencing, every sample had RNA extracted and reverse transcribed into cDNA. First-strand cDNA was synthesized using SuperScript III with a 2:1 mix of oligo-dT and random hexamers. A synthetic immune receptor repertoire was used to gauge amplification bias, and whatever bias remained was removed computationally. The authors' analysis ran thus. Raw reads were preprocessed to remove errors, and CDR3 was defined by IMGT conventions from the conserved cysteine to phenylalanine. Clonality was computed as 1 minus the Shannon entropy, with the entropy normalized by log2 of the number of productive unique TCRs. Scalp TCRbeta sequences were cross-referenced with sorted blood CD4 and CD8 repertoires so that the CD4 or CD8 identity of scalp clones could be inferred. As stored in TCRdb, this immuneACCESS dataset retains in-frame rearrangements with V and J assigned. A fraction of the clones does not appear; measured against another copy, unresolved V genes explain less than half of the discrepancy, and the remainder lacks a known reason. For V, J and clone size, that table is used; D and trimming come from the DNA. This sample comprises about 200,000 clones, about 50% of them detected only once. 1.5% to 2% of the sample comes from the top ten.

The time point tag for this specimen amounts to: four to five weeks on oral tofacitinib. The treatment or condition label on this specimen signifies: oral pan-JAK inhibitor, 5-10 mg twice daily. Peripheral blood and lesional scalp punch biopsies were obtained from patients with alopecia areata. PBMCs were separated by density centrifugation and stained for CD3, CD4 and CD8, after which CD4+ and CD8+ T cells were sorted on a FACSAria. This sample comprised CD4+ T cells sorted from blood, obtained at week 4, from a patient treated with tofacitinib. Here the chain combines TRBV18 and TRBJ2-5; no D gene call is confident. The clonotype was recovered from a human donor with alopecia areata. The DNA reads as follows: TGTGCCAGCTCACCTACCGCGGTCCAAGAGACCCAGTACTTC. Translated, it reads CASSPTAVQETQYF.